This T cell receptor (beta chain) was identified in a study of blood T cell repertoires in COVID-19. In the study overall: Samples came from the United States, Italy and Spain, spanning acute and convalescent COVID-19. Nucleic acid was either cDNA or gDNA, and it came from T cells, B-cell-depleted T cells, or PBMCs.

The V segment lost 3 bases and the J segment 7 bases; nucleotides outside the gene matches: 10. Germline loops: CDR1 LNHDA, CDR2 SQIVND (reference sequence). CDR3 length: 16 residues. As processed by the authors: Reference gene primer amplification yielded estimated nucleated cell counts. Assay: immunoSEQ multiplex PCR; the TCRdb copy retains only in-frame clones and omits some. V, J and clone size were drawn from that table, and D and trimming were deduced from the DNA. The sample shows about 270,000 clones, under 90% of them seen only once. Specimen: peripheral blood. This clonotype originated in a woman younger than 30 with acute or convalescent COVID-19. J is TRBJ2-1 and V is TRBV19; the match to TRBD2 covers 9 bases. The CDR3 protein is CASSIGSGSRLNEQFF. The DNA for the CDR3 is TGTGCCAGTAGTATTGGTAGCGGGAGTCGTTTAAATGAGCAGTTCTTC.